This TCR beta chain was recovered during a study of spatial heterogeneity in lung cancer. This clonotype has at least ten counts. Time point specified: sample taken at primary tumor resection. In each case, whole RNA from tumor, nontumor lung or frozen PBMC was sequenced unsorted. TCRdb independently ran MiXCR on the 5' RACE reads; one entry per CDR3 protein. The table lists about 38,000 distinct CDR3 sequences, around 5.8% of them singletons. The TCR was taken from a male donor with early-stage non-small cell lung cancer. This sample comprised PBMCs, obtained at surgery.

CDR3: CASSLGANTIYF. The CDR3 DNA reads as TGTGCCAGCAGTTTAGGAGCCAACACCATATATTTT. V usage is TRBV12-3 or TRBV12-4 and J usage is TRBJ1-3; D gene unclear. The ends were cut back, 1 base at V and 7 bases at J, with 5 bases in the middle. This CDR3 region has 12 residues.